This TCR beta chain was profiled in a study of siplizumab effects on memory and regulatory T cells. General observations from the study: Alloreactive CD4+ clones that could be mapped were on average 68.8% Treg-derived with siplizumab, against 25% to 30% in controls.

With respect to this clone: Its target is unknown.

Trimming cost V 7 bases and J 0 bases; bases outside gene matches: 5. The CDR3 spans 13 residues. Germline CDR1 SQVTM, CDR2 ANQGSEA. Each sample contributed about 10^5 TCR templates to the assay. Assay used: immunoSEQ multiplex PCR; TCRdb lists only in-frame clones, some missing. The sample lists some 110,000 clones, roughly 94% occurring once. The gene calls are TRBV29-1 and TRBJ1-1, with TRBD1 matching over 7 bases. Specimen: non-Treg CD4+ T cells sorted from blood. The TCR sequence derives from a human donor in good health. CDR3 protein: CSANRGMNTEAFF. CDR3 nucleotide sequence: TGCAGCGCGAACAGGGGTATGAACACTGAAGCTTTCTTT.